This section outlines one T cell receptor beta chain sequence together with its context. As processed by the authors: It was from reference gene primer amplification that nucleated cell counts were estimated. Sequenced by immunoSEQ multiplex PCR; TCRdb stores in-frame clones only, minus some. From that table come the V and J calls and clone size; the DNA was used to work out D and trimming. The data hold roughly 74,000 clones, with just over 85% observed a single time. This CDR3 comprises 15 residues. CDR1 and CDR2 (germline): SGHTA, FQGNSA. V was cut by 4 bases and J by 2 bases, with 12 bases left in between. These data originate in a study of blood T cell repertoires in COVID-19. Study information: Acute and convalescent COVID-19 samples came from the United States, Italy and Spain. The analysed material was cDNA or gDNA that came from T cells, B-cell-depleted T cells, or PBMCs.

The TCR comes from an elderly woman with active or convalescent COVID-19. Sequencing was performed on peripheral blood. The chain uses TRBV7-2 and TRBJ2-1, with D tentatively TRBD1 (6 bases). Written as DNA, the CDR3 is TGTGCCAGCAGCTCGTCCGGGACAACCTACAATGAGCAGTTCTTC. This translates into CASSSSGTTYNEQFF.